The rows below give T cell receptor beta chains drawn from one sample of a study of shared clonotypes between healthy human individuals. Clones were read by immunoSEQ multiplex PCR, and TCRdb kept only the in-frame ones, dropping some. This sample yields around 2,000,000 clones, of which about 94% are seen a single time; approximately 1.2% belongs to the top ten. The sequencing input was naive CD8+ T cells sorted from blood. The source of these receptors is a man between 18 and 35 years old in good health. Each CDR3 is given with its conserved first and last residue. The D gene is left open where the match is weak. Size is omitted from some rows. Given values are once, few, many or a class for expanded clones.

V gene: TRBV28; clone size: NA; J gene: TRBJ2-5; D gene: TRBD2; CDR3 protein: CASSFWGGNQETQYF; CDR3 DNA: TGTGCCAGCAGTTTTTGGGGAGGGAACCAAGAGACCCAGTACTTC
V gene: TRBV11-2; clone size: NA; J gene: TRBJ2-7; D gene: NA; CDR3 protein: CASSFQGGVDEQYF; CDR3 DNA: TGTGCCAGCAGCTTCCAGGGGGGTGTCGACGAGCAGTACTTC
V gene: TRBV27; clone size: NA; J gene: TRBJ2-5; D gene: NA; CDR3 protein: CASSHAVSVQETQYF; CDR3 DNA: TGTGCCAGCAGTCACGCCGTGTCGGTCCAAGAGACCCAGTACTTC
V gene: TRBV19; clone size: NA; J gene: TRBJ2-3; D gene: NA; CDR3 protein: CASSPGEGVGYYTQYF; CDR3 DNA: TGTGCCAGTAGTCCAGGGGAGGGGGTAGGGTATTATACGCAGTATTTT
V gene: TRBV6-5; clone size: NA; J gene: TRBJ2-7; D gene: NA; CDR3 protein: CASSYSEEAYEQYF; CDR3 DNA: TGTGCCAGCAGTTACTCAGAGGAGGCCTACGAGCAGTACTTC
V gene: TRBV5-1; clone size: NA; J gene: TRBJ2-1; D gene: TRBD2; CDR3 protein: CASSLRKREGVYNEQFF; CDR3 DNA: TGCGCCAGCAGCTTACGAAAGCGGGAGGGAGTCTACAATGAGCAGTTCTTC
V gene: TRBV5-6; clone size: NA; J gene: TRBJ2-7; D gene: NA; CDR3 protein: CASSPYPEGAYEQYF; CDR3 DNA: TGTGCCAGCAGCCCCTACCCAGAGGGGGCCTACGAGCAGTACTTC
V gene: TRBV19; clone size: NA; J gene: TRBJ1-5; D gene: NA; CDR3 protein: CASSIDGTPQHF; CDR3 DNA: TGTGCCAGTAGTATAGATGGTACGCCCCAGCATTTT
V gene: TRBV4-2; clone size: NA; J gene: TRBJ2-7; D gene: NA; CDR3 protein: CASSQDLGSYYEQYF; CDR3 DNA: TGTGCCAGCAGCCAAGATTTGGGAAGCTACTACGAGCAGTACTTC
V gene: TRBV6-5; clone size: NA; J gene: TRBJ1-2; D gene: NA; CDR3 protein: CASSYGDSYGYTF; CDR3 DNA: TGTGCCAGCAGTTATGGGGACTCCTATGGCTACACCTTC
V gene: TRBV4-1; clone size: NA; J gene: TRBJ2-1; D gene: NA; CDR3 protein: CASSQVVRGFSPDNEQFF; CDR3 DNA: TGCGCCAGCAGCCAAGTTGTGCGCGGATTCTCTCCTGACAATGAGCAGTTCTTC
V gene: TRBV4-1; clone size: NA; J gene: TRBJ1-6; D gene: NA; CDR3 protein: CASSQETSSYNSPLHF; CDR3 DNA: TGCGCCAGCAGCCAAGAAACATCCTCCTATAATTCACCCCTCCACTTT
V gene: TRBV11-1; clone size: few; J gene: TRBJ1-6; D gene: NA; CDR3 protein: CASSSSVGGNSPLHF; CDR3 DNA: TGTGCCAGCAGCTCCAGCGTAGGAGGAAATTCACCCCTCCACTTT
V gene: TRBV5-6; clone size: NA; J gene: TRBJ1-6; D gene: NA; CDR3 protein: CASSLLAQGNSPLHF; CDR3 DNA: TGTGCCAGCAGCTTGTTGGCACAGGGCAATTCACCCCTCCACTTT
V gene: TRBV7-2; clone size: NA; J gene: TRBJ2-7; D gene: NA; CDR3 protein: CASSLIPRYEQYF; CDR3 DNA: TGTGCCAGCAGCTTAATCCCCCGGTACGAGCAGTACTTC
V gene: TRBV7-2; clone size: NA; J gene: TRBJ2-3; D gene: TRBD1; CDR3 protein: CASSFTPGQITDTQYF; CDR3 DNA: TGTGCCAGCAGCTTCACTCCGGGACAGATCACAGATACGCAGTATTTT
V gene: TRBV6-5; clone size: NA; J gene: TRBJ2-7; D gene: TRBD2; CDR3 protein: CASSYSPSGSYEQYF; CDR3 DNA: TGTGCCAGCAGTTACTCACCTAGCGGCTCCTACGAGCAGTACTTC
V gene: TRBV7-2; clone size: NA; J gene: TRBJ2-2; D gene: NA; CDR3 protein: CASSLARLANTGELFF; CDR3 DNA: TGTGCCAGCAGCTTAGCGCGACTAGCGAACACCGGGGAGCTGTTTTTT
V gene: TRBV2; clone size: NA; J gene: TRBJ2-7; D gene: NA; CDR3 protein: CASLQGLGYEQYF; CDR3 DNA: TGTGCCAGCCTACAGGGTCTGGGCTACGAGCAGTACTTC
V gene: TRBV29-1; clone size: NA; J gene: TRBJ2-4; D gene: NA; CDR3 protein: CSVEALSGNIQYF; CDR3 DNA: TGCAGCGTTGAAGCGCTTTCGGGGAACATTCAGTACTTC
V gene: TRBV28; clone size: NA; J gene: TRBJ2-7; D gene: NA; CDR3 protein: CASSSLAGGDEQYF; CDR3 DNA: TGTGCCAGCAGTTCCCTGGCAGGGGGGGACGAGCAGTACTTC
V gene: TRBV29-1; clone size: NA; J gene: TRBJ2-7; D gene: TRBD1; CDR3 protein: CSVSLTGGFTDEQYF; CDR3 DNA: TGCAGCGTTTCACTGACAGGGGGATTTACGGACGAGCAGTACTTC
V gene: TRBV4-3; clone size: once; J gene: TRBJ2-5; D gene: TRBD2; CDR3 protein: CASSQTSGSGETQYF; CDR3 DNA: TGCGCCAGCAGCCAAACCAGCGGGAGCGGGGAGACCCAGTACTTC
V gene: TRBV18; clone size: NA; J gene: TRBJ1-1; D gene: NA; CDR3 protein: CASSPGTSNTEAFF; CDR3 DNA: TGTGCCAGCTCACCAGGGACCTCGAACACTGAAGCTTTCTTT
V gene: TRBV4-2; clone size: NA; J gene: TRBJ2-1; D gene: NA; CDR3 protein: CASSQSRASSWDEQFF; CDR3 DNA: TGTGCCAGCAGCCAATCCCGGGCCTCGTCCTGGGATGAGCAGTTCTTC
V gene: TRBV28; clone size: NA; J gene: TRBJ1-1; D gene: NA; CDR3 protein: CASSPTLNTEAFF; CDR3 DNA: TGTGCCAGCAGCCCCACGTTGAACACTGAAGCTTTCTTT
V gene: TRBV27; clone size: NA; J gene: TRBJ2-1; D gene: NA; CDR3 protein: CASWGTGNEQFF; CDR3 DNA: TGTGCCAGCTGGGGAACGGGGAATGAGCAGTTCTTC
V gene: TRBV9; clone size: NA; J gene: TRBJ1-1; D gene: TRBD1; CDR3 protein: CASSGYRGNLNTEAFF; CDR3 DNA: TGTGCCAGCAGCGGCTACAGGGGTAACCTAAACACTGAAGCTTTCTTT
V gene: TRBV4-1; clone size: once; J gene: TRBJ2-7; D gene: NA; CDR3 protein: CASSPVRGEGHEQYF; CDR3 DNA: TGCGCCAGCAGCCCTGTTAGGGGGGAGGGCCACGAGCAGTACTTC
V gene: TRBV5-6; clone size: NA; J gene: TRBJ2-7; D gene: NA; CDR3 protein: CASSPSAKTYEQYF; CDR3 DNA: TGTGCCAGCAGCCCATCCGCCAAGACCTACGAGCAGTACTTC
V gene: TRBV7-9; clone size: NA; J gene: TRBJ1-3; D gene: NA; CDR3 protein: CASRGPGPSGNTIYF; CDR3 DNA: TGTGCCAGCAGGGGACCGGGACCCTCGGGAAACACCATATATTTT
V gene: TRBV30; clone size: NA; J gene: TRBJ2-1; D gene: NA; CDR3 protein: CAWRRQGNEQFF; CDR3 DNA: TGTGCCTGGAGGAGGCAGGGCAATGAGCAGTTCTTC
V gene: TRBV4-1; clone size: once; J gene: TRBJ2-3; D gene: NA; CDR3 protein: CASSHKKRADTQYF; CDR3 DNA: TGCGCCAGCAGCCACAAAAAGAGGGCAGATACGCAGTATTTT
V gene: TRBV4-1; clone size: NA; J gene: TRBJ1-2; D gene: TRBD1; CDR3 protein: CASSLRGLDGYTF; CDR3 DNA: TGCGCCAGCAGTCTCAGGGGGCTGGATGGCTACACCTTC
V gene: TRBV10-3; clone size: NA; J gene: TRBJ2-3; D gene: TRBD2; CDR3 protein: CAISDVGGDADTQYF; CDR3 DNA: TGTGCCATCAGTGATGTCGGGGGGGACGCAGATACGCAGTATTTT
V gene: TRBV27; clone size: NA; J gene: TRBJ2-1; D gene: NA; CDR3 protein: CASNPIPGGSSYNEQFF; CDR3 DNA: TGTGCCAGCAATCCAATTCCTGGGGGGAGCTCCTACAATGAGCAGTTCTTC
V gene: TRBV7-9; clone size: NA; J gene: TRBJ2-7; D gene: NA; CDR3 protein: CASSLELDEQYF; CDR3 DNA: TGTGCCAGCAGCTTAGAATTGGACGAGCAGTACTTC
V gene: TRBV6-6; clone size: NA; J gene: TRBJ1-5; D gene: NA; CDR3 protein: CASTDGNQPQHF; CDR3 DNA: TGTGCCAGCACAGACGGCAATCAGCCCCAGCATTTT
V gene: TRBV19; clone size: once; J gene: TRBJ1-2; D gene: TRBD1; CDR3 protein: CASSGDRGVYGYTF; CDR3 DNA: TGTGCCAGTAGTGGGGACAGGGGAGTCTATGGCTACACCTTC
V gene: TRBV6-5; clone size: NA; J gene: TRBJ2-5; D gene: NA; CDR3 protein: CASSYTSWGQETQYF; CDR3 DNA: TGTGCCAGCAGTTACACCTCTTGGGGACAAGAGACCCAGTACTTC
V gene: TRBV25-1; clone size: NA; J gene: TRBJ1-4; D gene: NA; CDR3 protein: CASSGRVANEKLFF; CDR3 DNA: TGTGCCAGCAGTGGCAGGGTCGCTAATGAAAAACTGTTTTTT
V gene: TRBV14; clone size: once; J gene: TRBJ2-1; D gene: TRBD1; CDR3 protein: CASSTDRAYNEQFF; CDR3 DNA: TGTGCCAGCAGCACTGACAGGGCCTACAATGAGCAGTTCTTC
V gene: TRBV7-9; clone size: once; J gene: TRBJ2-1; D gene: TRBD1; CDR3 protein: CASSDIQGAEQFF; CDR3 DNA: TGTGCCAGCAGTGACATACAGGGGGCCGAGCAGTTCTTC
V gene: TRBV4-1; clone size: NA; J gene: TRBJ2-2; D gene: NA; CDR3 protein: CASSQFAELFF; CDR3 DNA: TGCGCCAGCAGCCAATTCGCGGAGCTGTTTTTT
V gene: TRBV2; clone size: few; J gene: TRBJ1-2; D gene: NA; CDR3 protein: CASSAAGTIYGYTF; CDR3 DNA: TGTGCCAGCAGTGCGGCAGGGACCATCTATGGCTACACCTTC
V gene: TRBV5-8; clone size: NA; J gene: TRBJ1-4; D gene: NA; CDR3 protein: CASDPRGAAANEKLFF; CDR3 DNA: TGTGCCAGCGATCCGCGGGGGGCGGCGGCTAATGAAAAACTGTTTTTT
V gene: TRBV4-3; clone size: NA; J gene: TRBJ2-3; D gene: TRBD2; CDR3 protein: CASSQVYGGSADTQYF; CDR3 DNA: TGCGCCAGCAGCCAAGTTTACGGCGGGAGCGCAGATACGCAGTATTTT
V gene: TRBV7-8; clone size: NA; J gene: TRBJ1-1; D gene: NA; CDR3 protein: CASSSRTDYTEAFF; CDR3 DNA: TGTGCCAGCAGCTCCCGGACGGATTACACTGAAGCTTTCTTT
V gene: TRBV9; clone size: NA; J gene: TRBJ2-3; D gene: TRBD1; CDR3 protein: CASSVGPGQGLTDTQYF; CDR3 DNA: TGTGCCAGCAGCGTAGGGCCGGGACAGGGGCTGACAGATACGCAGTATTTT